The 4 T cell receptor beta chains reported below all come from one sample, sequenced in a study of technical replicates of blood from several donors. The protocol was immunoSEQ multiplex PCR, while the TCRdb copy is restricted to in-frame clones and leaves out a portion. Among tens of thousands of clones listed, more than 85% were seen once. Sequencing input: PBMCs. These TCRs come from a human donor in good health. Some clones in this sample may be carry-over from other donors' samples.

V is TRBV13 and J is TRBJ2-3; D perhaps matches TRBD2 (5 bases). CDR3 length: 14 amino acids. Trimming left V 3 bases short and J 2 bases short, with 9 bases between. Germline values: CDR1 PRHDT, CDR2 FYEKMQ (reference sequence). The CDR3 DNA sequence: TGTGCCAGCAGCTTTTCGGGGATCACAGATACGCAGTATTTT. It encodes CASSFSGITDTQYF.

This clone was seen only a few times. This chain links TRBV5-1 with TRBJ2-5; TRBD2 agrees at 7 bases. Germline V gene lookup returns CDR1 SGHRS and CDR2 YFSETQ. CDR3 length equals 16 residues. With 4 bases clipped from V and 2 bases from J, the junction kept 11 bases outside the gene matches. The CDR3 sequence: CASSMGLRTSQETQYF. The CDR3 nucleotides are TGCGCCAGCAGCATGGGACTGCGGACTAGTCAAGAGACCCAGTACTTC.

V and J are TRBV5-1 and TRBJ2-7; TRBD2 might be the D (5 bases). The V gene lost 4 bases and the J gene lost 6 bases, with 14 bases spanning the gap. The CDR3 loop spans 13 amino acids. Germline V lookup: CDR1 SGHRS, CDR2 YFSETQ. In nucleotides, the CDR3 is TGCGCCAGCAGCCCGGTTCACCGGGGCGAGCAGTACTTC. Translated: CASSPVHRGEQYF.

The chain has TRBV14 and TRBJ2-7; 12 bases match TRBD2. Trimming removed 6 bases from V and 6 bases from J; junction bases left unmatched: 0. CDR1 is SGHDN and CDR2 is FVKESK in the germline V gene. The CDR3 consists of 12 residues. The CDR3 bases are TGTGCCAGCAGGACTAGCGGGGGCGAGCAGTACTTC. This sequence encodes CASRTSGGEQYF. The full variable domain, with the rest looked up from reference TRBV14 and TRBJ2-7, is EAGVTQFPSHSVIEKGQTVTLRCDPISGHDNLYWYRRVMGKEIKFLLHFVKESKQDESGMPNNRFLAERTGGTYSTLKVQPAELEDSGVYFCASRTSGGEQYFGPGTRLTVT.